Included here is one T cell receptor (beta chain) sequence, with context. The antigen is undetermined. V lost 5 bases, J lost 0 bases, and 20 bases lay in between. CDR3 length: 17 amino acids. Germline V gives CDR1 SGHAT, CDR2 FQNNGV. Profiled with immunoSEQ multiplex PCR; TCRdb holds only in-frame clones, not every one. This sample has about 220,000 clones, with 75% to 95% found just once. The record originates from a study of cytomegalovirus exposure and HLA in healthy donors. General study findings and limits: Associated with cytomegalovirus, according to the listing, were 170 or so TCR beta chains. In the 120 or so validation repertoires, roughly 94% of cluster scores exceeded 0, per a later analysis.

The source of this sequence is a woman between 18 and 30 years old in good health and CMV-seronegative. Sequencing was carried out using PBMCs. V is TRBV11-2 and J is TRBJ2-7; D may be TRBD2 (6 bases). The CDR3 bases are TGTGCCAGCAGCCCGGAAGTCGGCGGGGCCAGCTCCTACGAGCAGTACTTC. It yields the protein CASSPEVGGASSYEQYF.